The sequence of this T cell receptor beta chain was determined in a study of T cell repertoires in cytomegalovirus infection. Looking at the study overall: Public TCR beta signatures provided an indication of both CMV infection and a matching HLA type. Study results and limitations: Within the response measured ex vivo, HLA-C-restricted CMV-specific TCR beta clonotypes were dominant. Cumulative public TCR beta family frequency identified carriers of CMV plus the relevant HLA.

Germline CDR1 reads LGHNA; CDR2 reads YSLEER. The V end lost 1 base, the J end lost 4 bases, and 12 bases lay between the germline ends. The CDR3 runs 15 residues. In this sample, this clonotype turned up a few times. Its antigen is as yet unknown. From the reads, TCRdb called clonotypes with MiXCR, one entry per CDR3 protein. The table has about 530,000 distinct CDR3 sequences, approximately 25% seen once. The clonotype was recovered from a human donor in good health (CMV status not recorded). Some clones in this sample may be carry-over from other donors' samples. Sequenced input: PBMCs. The chain uses TRBV4-3 and TRBJ2-3; no clear D gene. In nucleotides, the CDR3 is TGCGCCAGCAGCCAAGGATTGGGTGGTTCAGATACGCAGTATTTT. It is translated as CASSQGLGGSDTQYF.